These 26 T cell receptor beta chains share one sample of origin, sequenced in a study of T cells in Graves' hyperthyroidism and ophthalmopathy. Regions amplified from RNA transcripts were the TCR beta CDR3 regions. HTBI primers were the set used in a first-round RT-PCR of the TCR CDR3. TCRdb passed the multiplex PCR reads through MiXCR, listing each CDR3 protein once. The sample lists approximately 420,000 distinct CDR3 sequences, roughly 15% occurring once. The sequencing input was blood. The receptors were sampled from a woman under 30 with Graves' hyperthyroidism.

This clonotype was detected a few times. This chain connects TRBV12-3 or TRBV12-4 to TRBJ2-1; no clear D gene. V was clipped by 5 bases and J by 7 bases, with 6 bases between them. CDR3 size: 11 residues. Here the CDR3 DNA reads TGTGCCAGCAGTACACTTAATGAGCAGTTCTTC. Residues: CASSTLNEQFF.

The chain carries TRBV5-1 and TRBJ2-1, with D tentatively TRBD1 (6 bases). The CDR3 contains 15 residues. Trimming took off 0 bases at V and 0 bases at J, with 7 bases between the two ends. CDR1 SGHRS and CDR2 YFSETQ come from the germline V gene. The CDR3 DNA reads as TGCGCCAGCAGCTTGGAGGGACACTCCTACAATGAGCAGTTCTTC. It specifies CASSLEGHSYNEQFF.

The table lists this clonotype with many counts. The CDR3 coding sequence is TGCGCCAGCAGCGAGTCTTTGTCAGGAATAAACACTGAAGCTTTCTTT. Translated: CASSESLSGINTEAFF. The V and J genes are TRBV5-1 and TRBJ1-1; D is uncertain. This CDR3 contains 16 residues. Germline-derived CDR1 and CDR2 are SGHRS and YFSETQ. Trimming stripped 4 bases from V and 2 bases from J, with 18 bases between.

The V and J genes are TRBV6-1 and TRBJ2-7; the D gene is possibly TRBD1 (6 bases). Per germline, CDR1 MNHNS and CDR2 SASEGT. The CDR3 length is 17 residues. Trimming cost V 6 bases and J 3 bases, with 24 bases left between them. In DNA form, the CDR3 reads TGTGCCAGCAGACACAAACTCCCGACAGGAATTCTCTACGAGCAGTACTTC. Translating gives CASRHKLPTGILYEQYF.

The chain carries TRBV6-1 and TRBJ2-5; the D call may be TRBD1 or TRBD2 (6 bases each). This CDR3 comprises 13 residues. V lost 9 bases to trimming and J lost 6 bases, with 17 bases between them. Looked up from germline, CDR1 is MNHNS and CDR2 is SASEGT. The CDR3 loop is CASRGQGSQTQYF. The CDR3 DNA is TGTGCCAGTCGGGGGCAGGGATCGCAGACCCAGTACTTC.

This clonotype was detected many times. The chain recombines TRBV7-9 with TRBJ2-4; D not resolved. The CDR3 runs 14 residues. Germline values: CDR1 SEHNR, CDR2 FQNEAQ (reference sequence). V was cut by 1 base and J by 0 bases, with 4 bases left in between. The DNA of the CDR3 is TGTGCCAGCAGCTTAGGGCTAGCCAAAAACATTCAGTACTTC. Its protein is CASSLGLAKNIQYF.

Concerning this clonotype itself: A much larger clone differs by one base, so this may be a read error. The chain joins TRBV7-2 to TRBJ2-2, with 8 bases fitting TRBD1. The CDR3 loop spans 16 amino acids. The germline V gene has CDR1 SGHTA and CDR2 FQGNSA. CDR3 in amino acids: CASSLAGAGGTWELFF. The CDR3 DNA reads as TGTGCCAGCAGCTTAGCGGGGGCAGGGGGCACCTGGGAGCTGTTTTTT.

The chain uses TRBV12-3 or TRBV12-4 and TRBJ2-1; TRBD1 or TRBD2 may be the D gene (5 bases each). V gave up 7 bases and J gave up 5 bases, with 21 bases separating them. The CDR3 spans 16 residues. The CDR3 here is CASKTSLGARDNEQFF. The CDR3 DNA reads as TGTGCCAGCAAAACCTCCCTCGGGGCGAGGGACAATGAGCAGTTCTTC.

The V gene is TRBV7-8, the J gene TRBJ2-1; 8 bases fit TRBD1. In germline, CDR1 is SGHVS, CDR2 FQNEAQ. Trimming cost V 0 bases and J 12 bases; bases outside gene matches: 1. The CDR3 loop spans 12 amino acids. CDR3 in amino acids: CASSLAGTGQFF. The CDR3 region has the DNA TGTGCCAGCAGCTTAGCCGGGACAGGGCAGTTCTTC. The complete variable domain, with remaining parts taken from reference TRBV7-8 and TRBJ2-1, reads GAGVSQSPRYKVAKRGQDVALRCDPISGHVSLFWYQQALGQGPEFLTYFQNEAQLDKSGLPSDRFFAERPEGSVSTLKIQRTQQEDSAVYLCASSLAGTGQFFGPGTRLTVL.

This clonotype was detected many times. The chain couples TRBV2 to TRBJ2-3; D might be TRBD2 (6 bases). Germline CDR1 reads SNHLY; CDR2 reads FYNNEI. V lost 0 bases and J 0 bases, leaving 10 bases between the germline ends. The CDR3 runs 16 residues. The CDR3 reads CASSEAVAESTDTQYF. In nucleotides, the CDR3 is TGTGCCAGCAGTGAAGCAGTAGCGGAAAGCACAGATACGCAGTATTTT.

In its sample, this clonotype was seen many times. The genes are TRBV7-3 and TRBJ2-1; D perhaps matches TRBD2 (6 bases). The germline V and J ends were trimmed by 5 bases and 2 bases, with 10 bases remaining between them. This CDR3 contains 14 residues. Germline V gives CDR1 SGHTA, CDR2 FQGTGA. The CDR3 DNA reads as TGTGCCAGCAGCATAGCGGCGACCTACAATGAGCAGTTCTTC. Translated, it gives CASSIAATYNEQFF. Combining the CDR3 with reference TRBV7-3 and TRBJ2-1 gives the whole variable domain GAGVSQTPSNKVTEKGKYVELRCDPISGHTALYWYRQSLGQGPEFLIYFQGTGAADDSGLPNDRFFAVRPEGSVSTLKIQRTERGDSAVYLCASSIAATYNEQFFGPGTRLTVL.

This clonotype occurred many times. The chain uses TRBV20-1 and TRBJ2-5; the D call may be TRBD1 or TRBD2 (6 bases each). Between the trimmed V and J ends, which lost 5 bases and 1 base, there was a span of 11 bases. In germline, CDR1 is DFQATT, CDR2 SNEGSKA (reference sequence). The length of the CDR3 is 13 residues. This CDR3 reads CSAGGPGQETQYF. The CDR3 region has the DNA TGCAGTGCTGGGGGGCCGGGCCAAGAGACCCAGTACTTC.

This clonotype was counted at least ten times. V and J are TRBV13 and TRBJ2-3, with D unclear. Germline lookup yields CDR1 PRHDT and CDR2 FYEKMQ (reference sequence). V lost 0 bases and J lost 2, with 6 bases in between. This CDR3 is built from 14 residues. The CDR3 sequence is CASSLGTITDTQYF. The CDR3 DNA is TGTGCCAGCAGCTTAGGGACCATCACAGATACGCAGTATTTT.

The table lists this clonotype with many counts. V usage is TRBV11-2 and J usage is TRBJ2-7; D is perhaps TRBD1 (5 bases). Trimming left V 10 bases short and J 5 bases short, with 27 bases between. Germline CDR1 reads SGHAT; CDR2 reads FQNNGV. The CDR3 contains 16 residues. DNA of the CDR3: TGTGCCACCTCCCTAAGCCTAACAGGATTCTTCGACGAGCAGTACTTC. Amino acid sequence: CATSLSLTGFFDEQYF.

The sample holds a few counts of this clonotype. The chain uses TRBV10-3 and TRBJ1-2; D remains ambiguous. CDR1 is ENHRY and CDR2 is SYGVKD in the germline V gene. The V gene lost 4 bases and the J gene lost 7 bases, with 16 bases spanning the gap. The CDR3 contains 14 residues. This CDR3 is CAISGPSEGGGYTF. CDR3 nucleotide sequence: TGTGCCATCAGTGGCCCCTCCGAGGGCGGTGGCTACACCTTC.

This clonotype was seen at least ten times. V gene TRBV3-1 combines with J gene TRBJ2-7, with 8 bases fitting TRBD1. This CDR3 is 15 amino acids long. The V and J ends lost 0 bases and 2 bases, in that order; junction bases with no gene match: 3. Germline V CDR1 and CDR2: LGHDT, YNNKEL (reference sequence). The CDR3 sequence: CASSQDGTGAYEQYF. Written as DNA, the CDR3 is TGTGCCAGCAGCCAAGATGGGACAGGAGCCTACGAGCAGTACTTC.

V usage is TRBV5-1 and J usage is TRBJ2-7, with 9 nucleotides matching TRBD1. The V and J ends lost 5 bases and 7 bases, in that order; junction bases with no gene match: 7. This CDR3 has 13 residues. Germline-derived CDR1 and CDR2 are SGHRS and YFSETQ. The CDR3 bases are TGCGCCAGCAGACCCGGGACAGGGAGGGAGCAGTACTTC. As protein: CASRPGTGREQYF.

The rearrangement uses TRBV28 and TRBJ1-2; maybe TRBD1 (6 bases). With 3 bases removed from V and 4 bases from J, the gap between germline ends came to 24 bases. This CDR3 has 18 amino acids. Germline V gives CDR1 MDHEN, CDR2 SYDVKM. CDR3 loop: CASSFLTGGQYNGYGYTF. CDR3 DNA: TGTGCCAGCAGTTTCCTAACGGGGGGGCAATACAATGGCTATGGCTACACCTTC.

V usage is TRBV6-1 and J usage is TRBJ2-1; D is perhaps TRBD2 (6 bases). The length of the CDR3 is 16 residues. Germline V gene sequence: CDR1 MNHNS, CDR2 SASEGT. V lost 4 bases and J lost 1, with 14 bases in between. The CDR3: CASSGSGGISYNEQFF. The CDR3 DNA sequence: TGTGCCAGCAGTGGTTCGGGCGGGATATCCTACAATGAGCAGTTCTTC.

This clonotype was seen ten or more times. This rearrangement joins TRBV28 to TRBJ2-7; perhaps D is TRBD1 or TRBD2 (5 bases each). In germline, CDR1 is MDHEN, CDR2 SYDVKM. The V end was cut by 6 bases, the J end by 0 bases, with 12 bases between. This CDR3 has 14 amino acids. The CDR3 DNA reads as TGTGCCAGCAGCTCCGGGACGGCCTCCTACGAGCAGTACTTC. Translated, it gives CASSSGTASYEQYF.

In its sample, this clonotype was seen a few times. The rearrangement links TRBV6-2 or TRBV6-3 to TRBJ1-5; tentatively, D is TRBD1 (5 bases). This CDR3 region has 13 residues. V lost 6 bases and J lost 7, with 13 bases in between. Germline V gene sequence: CDR1 MNHEY, CDR2 SVGEGT. The CDR3, as DNA: TGTGCCAGCAGCGAGGGACTCAAGCAGCCCCAGCATTTT. Protein product: CASSEGLKQPQHF.

There are many counts of this clonotype. This chain joins TRBV27 and TRBJ2-7; 13 nucleotides align to TRBD2. After removal of 5 bases from V and 5 bases from J, the junction contained 6 bases not matched to a gene. Germline V gene sequence: CDR1 MNHEY, CDR2 SMNVEV (reference sequence). The CDR3 runs 15 residues. The CDR3 coding sequence is TGTGCCAGCAGTGAACTAGCGGGAGGGCCCAACGAGCAGTACTTC. It encodes CASSELAGGPNEQYF.

On this clonotype itself: A much larger clone differs from this one at a single base, so this may be a read error. This chain links TRBV6-2 or TRBV6-3 with TRBJ1-2; D gene ambiguous. V shed 4 bases and J shed 0 bases, with 18 bases lying between them. The germline CDR1 and CDR2 sequences are MNHEY and SVGEGT. This CDR3 is 17 amino acids long. The CDR3, as DNA: TGTGCCAGCAGTTGCTCGATATTAGAGTCTACTAACTATGGCTACACCTTC. This translates into CASSCSILESTNYGYTF.

This clonotype appeared many times. The J gene is TRBJ2-1, the V gene TRBV20-1; no reliable D call. The germline gives CDR1 DFQATT, CDR2 SNEGSKA (reference sequence). V lost 0 bases to trimming and J lost 4 bases, with 10 bases between them. The CDR3 consists of 14 residues. The CDR3 region is CSARDGLFYNEQFF. Here the CDR3 DNA reads TGCAGTGCTAGAGATGGGCTCTTTTACAATGAGCAGTTCTTC.

With respect to this clonotype: A much larger clone sits a single nucleotide away, making a read error possible. This chain uses TRBV5-1 with TRBJ2-7; 8 bases match TRBD1. The germline V gene encodes CDR1 SGHRS and CDR2 YFSETQ. The CDR3 has 15 residues. The CDR3 here is CAGSNPGTGYYEQYF. The CDR3 DNA reads TGCGCCGGCAGCAACCCCGGGACAGGTTACTACGAGCAGTACTTC.

The chain links TRBV4-1 to TRBJ2-7, with TRBD2 identical over 10 bases. V shed 3 bases, J shed 3 bases, and the junction held 5 bases outside the gene matches. Germline V gives CDR1 MGHRA, CDR2 YSYEKL. This CDR3 comprises 15 residues. CDR3 protein: CASSHGVAGGYEQYF. The CDR3 DNA reads as TGCGCCAGCAGCCACGGGGTAGCGGGAGGCTACGAGCAGTACTTC.